Listed below are T cell receptor beta chains from one sample, sequenced in a study of shared clonotypes between healthy human individuals. Libraries were prepared by immunoSEQ multiplex PCR; TCRdb keeps only in-frame clonotypes and omits some of them. The sample contains around 2.1 million clones, more than 85% of which appear only once. Material: naive CD8+ T cells from PBMCs. These receptors all stem from a man younger than 35 in good health. Some clones in this sample may be carry-over from other donors' samples. CDR3s include the opening cysteine and the closing phenylalanine or tryptophan. The D gene is left open where the match is weak. Size values are once, few and many counts, or a class for expanded clones, and some rows have none.

>TRBJ1-1|.|.|TRBV9|13
TGTGCCAGCAGCCCTGGGGCGAACACTGAAGCTTTCTTT
CASSPGANTEAFF
>TRBJ2-1|TRBD2|.|TRBV11-2|15
TGTGCCAGCAGCGTGCTAGCGGGAGTCAATAATGAGCAGTTCTTC
CASSVLAGVNNEQFF
>TRBJ2-7|.|.|TRBV5-1|14
TGCGCCAGCAGACCTCTTACCGGGGCGTGGGAGCAGTACTTC
CASRPLTGAWEQYF
>TRBJ1-1|.|.|TRBV30|13
TGTGCCTGGAGTGTAAGTAGGGCTACTGAAGCTTTCTTT
CAWSVSRATEAFF
>TRBJ2-2|.|.|TRBV19|12
TGTGCCAGTAGTTCCCCCACCGGGGAGCTGTTTTTT
CASSSPTGELFF
>TRBJ1-2|.|.|TRBV9|19
TGTGCCAGCAGCGGTAGCCCGATTCGCAAGGGGGGCTTTAACTATGGCTACACCTTC
CASSGSPIRKGGFNYGYTF
>TRBJ1-5|.|.|TRBV9|13
TGTGCCAGCAGCGGGACCGGGAATCAGCCCCAGCATTTT
CASSGTGNQPQHF
>TRBJ2-2|.|.|TRBV5-6|13
TGTGCCAGCAGCTTGGAGGGGTGGCGGGAGCTGTTTTTT
CASSLEGWRELFF
>TRBJ2-4|.|.|TRBV5-1|15
TGCGCCAGCAGCTCGGGACGTAACCTGGTGAACATTCAGTACTTC
CASSSGRNLVNIQYF
>TRBJ1-1|.|.|TRBV27|11
TGTGCCAGCACCGGGGGGGCTGAAGCTTTCTTT
CASTGGAEAFF
>TRBJ2-7|TRBD2|.|TRBV9|17
TGTGCCAGCAGCCCCACGGCCTCTAGCGGGCACTCCTACGAGCAGTACTTC
CASSPTASSGHSYEQYF
>TRBJ2-7|TRBD1|.|TRBV6-6|13
TGTGCCAGCCAGGGGGACGGGGACTACGAGCAGTACTTC
CASQGDGDYEQYF
>TRBJ2-1|TRBD2|.|TRBV13|16
TGTGCCAGCAGCCCCCTTGGCGGGAGACGAAACAATGAGCAGTTCTTC
CASSPLGGRRNNEQFF
>TRBJ2-5|TRBD2|.|TRBV5-1|17
TGCGCCAGCAGCCTTTGGGGGCTAGCGGGAGACGAAGAGACCCAGTACTTC
CASSLWGLAGDEETQYF
>TRBJ2-1|TRBD2|.|TRBV7-2|15
TGTGCCAGCAGCCCACTAGCGGGGGCCTACAATGAGCAGTTCTTC
CASSPLAGAYNEQFF
>TRBJ2-7|.|.|TRBV27|17
TGTGCCAGCAGTTTAGGCGGCAGGGCTAGGAGCTCCTACGAGCAGTACTTC
CASSLGGRARSSYEQYF
>TRBJ2-4|.|.|TRBV29-1|13
TGCAGCGTTGAGGTCGGGGTGGAAAACATTCAGTACTTC
CSVEVGVENIQYF
>TRBJ2-1|.|once|TRBV9|16
TGTGCCAGCAGCGTAGCTACGGTCAGGCTATACAATGAGCAGTTCTTC
CASSVATVRLYNEQFF
>TRBJ2-3|TRBD2|.|TRBV6-5|15
TGTGCCAGCAGTCTTAGCGGGGAGGCGGTGGATACGCAGTATTTT
CASSLSGEAVDTQYF
>TRBJ2-7|TRBD1|.|TRBV6-5|15
TGTGCCAGCAGTTACTGGACAGGGGGTTTGTACGAGCAGTACTTC
CASSYWTGGLYEQYF
>TRBJ2-3|.|.|TRBV29-1|15
TGCAGCGCCGGGAAGACAGGCACTCGCACAGATACGCAGTATTTT
CSAGKTGTRTDTQYF
>TRBJ2-7|.|.|TRBV28|14
TGTGCCAGCAGTTTAGGCAGGAGCAACTACGAGCAGTACTTC
CASSLGRSNYEQYF
>TRBJ2-3|.|.|TRBV19|15
TGTGCCAGTAGTATTTTTCCAGCTAGCACAGATACGCAGTATTTT
CASSIFPASTDTQYF
>TRBJ1-5|TRBD1|once|TRBV2|15
TGTGCCAGCAACCAGGGGGATGGACCGGGGTCGCCCCAGCATTTT
CASNQGDGPGSPQHF
>TRBJ2-1|.|.|TRBV27|17
TGTGCCAGCAGTCATATACCGGGGATGAGCTCCTACAATGAGCAGTTCTTC
CASSHIPGMSSYNEQFF
>TRBJ2-1|TRBD2|.|TRBV28|14
TGTGCCAGCACCATCGGGACTACCTACAATGAGCAGTTCTTC
CASTIGTTYNEQFF